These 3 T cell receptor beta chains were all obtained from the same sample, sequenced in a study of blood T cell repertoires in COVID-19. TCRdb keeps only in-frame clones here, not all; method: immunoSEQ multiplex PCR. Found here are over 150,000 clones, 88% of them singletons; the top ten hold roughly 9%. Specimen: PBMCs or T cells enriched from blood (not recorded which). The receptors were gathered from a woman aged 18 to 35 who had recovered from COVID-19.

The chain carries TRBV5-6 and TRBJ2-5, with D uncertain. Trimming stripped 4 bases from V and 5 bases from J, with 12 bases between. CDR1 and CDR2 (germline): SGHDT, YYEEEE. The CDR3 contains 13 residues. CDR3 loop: CASSPVIAETQYF. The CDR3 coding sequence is TGTGCCAGCAGCCCGGTGATTGCGGAGACCCAGTACTTC. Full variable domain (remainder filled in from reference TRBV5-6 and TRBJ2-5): DAGVTQSPTHLIKTRGQQVTLRCSPKSGHDTVSWYQQALGQGPQFIFQYYEEEERQRGNFPDRFSGHQFPNYSSELNVNALLLGDSALYLCASSPVIAETQYFGPGTRLLVL.

The CDR3 loop reads CASTRQGSGEKLFF. For the CDR3, the DNA is TGTGCCAGCACCCGACAAGGCAGCGGTGAAAAACTGTTTTTT. The chain is built from TRBV2 and TRBJ1-4; D is unclear. The ends were cut back, 7 bases at V and 7 bases at J, with 16 bases in the middle. The CDR3 runs to 14 residues. Germline loops: CDR1 SNHLY, CDR2 FYNNEI.

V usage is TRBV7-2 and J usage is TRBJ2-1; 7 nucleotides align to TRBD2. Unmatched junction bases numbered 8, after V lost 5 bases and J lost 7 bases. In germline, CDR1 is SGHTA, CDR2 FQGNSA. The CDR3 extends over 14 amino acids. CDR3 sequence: CASSPGRERNEQFF. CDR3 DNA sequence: TGTGCCAGCAGCCCAGGGAGGGAAAGGAATGAGCAGTTCTTC.